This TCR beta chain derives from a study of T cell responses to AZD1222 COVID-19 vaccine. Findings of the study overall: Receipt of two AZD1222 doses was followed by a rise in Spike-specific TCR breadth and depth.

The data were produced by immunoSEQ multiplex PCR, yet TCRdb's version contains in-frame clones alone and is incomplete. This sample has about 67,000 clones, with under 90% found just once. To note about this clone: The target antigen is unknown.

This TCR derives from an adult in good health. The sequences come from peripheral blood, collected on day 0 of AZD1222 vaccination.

Here the CDR3 reads CSASKRGEQYF. CDR3 DNA: TGCAGTGCTAGTAAGAGAGGCGAGCAGTACTTC. The chain is built from TRBV20-1 and TRBJ2-7; D gene unclear. Trimming pared 3 bases from V and 6 bases from J, leaving 9 bases between. The CDR3 spans 11 residues. Germline loops: CDR1 DFQATT, CDR2 SNEGSKA (reference sequence).